These 21 T cell receptor beta chains originate from one sample sequenced in a study of B cell selection in AIRE deficiency. Sequenced by immunoSEQ multiplex PCR; TCRdb stores in-frame clones only, minus some. The sample lists 20,000 to 25,000 clones, around nine tenths occurring once. Regulatory T cells were sorted as CD4+CD25hiCD127low/negative cells. The sequencing input was CD4+CD25+ Tregs sorted from PBMCs. These receptor sequences come from a human donor in good health.

The chain combines TRBV5-4 with TRBJ2-2; 9 bases are a match to TRBD2. In germline, CDR1 is SGHNT, CDR2 YYREEE (reference sequence). The V and J ends lost 0 bases and 4 bases, in that order; junction bases with no gene match: 16. The CDR3 is 20 residues long. The CDR3 loop reads CASSLAWGSGGPRSTGELFF. In DNA, the CDR3 is TGTGCCAGCAGCTTGGCCTGGGGGAGCGGGGGGCCAAGGAGCACCGGGGAGCTGTTTTTT.

This clone has just one count. The J gene is TRBJ2-1, the V gene TRBV18, with 10 nucleotides matching TRBD2. The CDR3 length is 17 residues. V lost 3 bases and J lost 0; bases outside the gene matches: 5. CDR1 and CDR2 (germline): KGHSH, LQKENI. CDR3: CASSPRTSGDSYNEQFF. CDR3 coding DNA: TGTGCCAGCTCACCGCGGACTAGCGGTGACTCCTACAATGAGCAGTTCTTC.

Here the CDR3 reads CASSSGTGGVYEQYF. The CDR3 DNA is TGTGCCAGCAGTTCCGGGACAGGGGGGGTTTACGAGCAGTACTTC. This chain links TRBV27 with TRBJ2-7, with 11 bases fitting TRBD1. The CDR3 covers 15 residues. The V gene end was trimmed by 4 bases and the J gene end by 4 bases; junction bases not matched to a gene: 6. Per germline, CDR1 MNHEY and CDR2 SMNVEV (reference sequence).

V and J are TRBV5-6 and TRBJ1-5, with unresolved D. Trimming took 2 bases from V and 4 from J, leaving 7 bases between them. Germline V gives CDR1 SGHDT, CDR2 YYEEEE. The length of the CDR3 is 13 residues. The CDR3 region has the DNA TGTGCCAGCAGCTTTAGTACGAATCAGCCCCAGCATTTT. Translated: CASSFSTNQPQHF.

This clone showed up just once. The rearrangement joins TRBV5-1 to TRBJ2-7; D not certain. The CDR3 is made up of 15 amino acids. Trimming pared 0 bases from V and 1 base from J, leaving 11 bases between. The germline CDR1 and CDR2 sequences are SGHRS and YFSETQ. The CDR3 spells CASSLALAGSYEQYF. CDR3 sequence (DNA): TGCGCCAGCAGCTTGGCCTTGGCAGGATCCTACGAGCAGTACTTC.

The chain combines TRBV6-5 with TRBJ2-5; 7 positions match TRBD1. Per the germline V gene, CDR1 is MNHEY and CDR2 is SVGAGI. The junction had 10 bases not matched to a gene; V was cut back by 5 bases and J by 4 bases. CDR3 size: 15 residues. CDR3 sequence (DNA): TGTGCCAGCAGTCCCTTGGGGGACAGTAGAGAGACCCAGTACTTC. It translates to CASSPLGDSRETQYF.

This chain connects TRBV19 to TRBJ2-7, with 8 bases lining up with TRBD2. The CDR3 covers 15 residues. V lost 8 bases, J lost 3 bases, and 12 bases stayed unmatched. Per germline, CDR1 LNHDA and CDR2 SQIVND (reference sequence). CDR3 DNA: TGTGCCAGTGCTAAGACCGGGACTAGGATCTACGAGCAGTACTTC. Protein sequence: CASAKTGTRIYEQYF. The full variable domain, rest sourced from reference TRBV19 and TRBJ2-7, is DGGITQSPKYLFRKEGQNVTLSCEQNLNHDAMYWYRQDPGQGLRLIYYSQIVNDFQKGDIAEGYSVSREKKESFPLTVTSAQKNPTAFYLCASAKTGTRIYEQYFGPGTRLTVT.

This clone was detected once. V is TRBV19 and J is TRBJ2-1, with 13 bases matching TRBD2. The CDR3 is made up of 14 amino acids. Losses at the gene ends were 10 bases for V and 8 bases for J; bases not matched to a gene: 8. Germline loops: CDR1 LNHDA, CDR2 SQIVND (reference sequence). CDR3 loop: CATKLAGGNDEQFF. DNA of the CDR3: TGTGCCACTAAACTAGCGGGGGGGAACGATGAGCAGTTCTTC.

The rearrangement uses TRBV7-9 and TRBJ1-4, with a weak D call TRBD1 (5 bases). The CDR3 is 13 residues long. Per germline, CDR1 SEHNR and CDR2 FQNEAQ (reference sequence). V was pared by 8 bases and J by 0 bases, with 7 bases between. The CDR3 reads CASEGSTNEKLFF. The CDR3 nucleotides read TGTGCCAGCGAGGGGTCAACTAATGAAAAACTGTTTTTT.

CDR3 nucleotides: TGTGCCAGCAGTGCGCATAGCAATCAGCCCCAGCATTTT. Its translation is CASSAHSNQPQHF. V gene TRBV6-5 combines with J gene TRBJ1-5; D uncertain. Germline loops: CDR1 MNHEY, CDR2 SVGAGI. V lost 5 bases to trimming and J lost 0 bases, with 5 bases between them. This CDR3 has 13 amino acids.

This rearrangement joins TRBV18 to TRBJ2-7; weak D call: TRBD2 (5 bases). The CDR3 sequence is 13 residues long. CDR1 KGHSH and CDR2 LQKENI come from the germline V gene. Trimming left V 2 bases short and J 0 bases short, with 5 bases between. The CDR3 reads CASSPGSSYEQYF. CDR3 sequence (DNA): TGTGCCAGCTCACCAGGGAGCTCCTACGAGCAGTACTTC.

This chain connects TRBV6-9 to TRBJ2-1, with TRBD2 as a possible D gene (5 bases). V was cut by 3 bases and J by 8 bases, with 14 bases left in between. CDR3 length: 14 residues. Germline lookup yields CDR1 MNHGY and CDR2 SVAAGI. Written as DNA, the CDR3 is TGTGCCAGCAGTTACGGGGAATCCGTCGATGAGCAGTTCTTC. Protein: CASSYGESVDEQFF.

The rearrangement links TRBV30 to TRBJ1-5, with 7 positions matching TRBD1. This CDR3 spans 15 amino acids. Trimming at V came to 2 bases and at J to 3 bases, leaving 7 bases not matched to a gene. Germline V gene data show CDR1 as GTSNPN and CDR2 as SVGIG (reference sequence). The CDR3 nucleotides are TGTGCCTGGAGTCCTCGGGACAGAATCAATCAGCCCCAGCATTTT. It is translated as CAWSPRDRINQPQHF.

The chain employs TRBV6-1 and TRBJ1-3; 9 nucleotides match TRBD1. This CDR3 is built from 15 residues. V trimming: 4 bases; J trimming: 4 bases; junction bases outside the gene matches: 5. Germline values: CDR1 MNHNS, CDR2 SASEGT. For the CDR3, the DNA is TGTGCCAGCAGTGGGCGGACAGGGGCAGGAAACACCATATATTTT. Translating it yields CASSGRTGAGNTIYF.

The V gene is TRBV4-1, the J gene TRBJ2-3; no clear D. The V end was cut by 0 bases, the J end by 0 bases, with 10 bases between. CDR1 and CDR2 from the germline V gene are MGHRA and YSYEKL. This CDR3 contains 16 residues. The CDR3 here is CASSQESVASTDTQYF. In DNA, the CDR3 is TGCGCCAGCAGCCAAGAGTCTGTGGCTAGCACAGATACGCAGTATTTT.

The chain carries TRBV9 and TRBJ2-1; 11 bases align to TRBD2. V lost 2 bases, J lost 3 bases, and 4 bases stayed unmatched. Per the germline V gene, CDR1 is SGDLS and CDR2 is YYNGEE. The CDR3 totals 16 residues. CDR3 protein: CASSVTSGGYYNEQFF. Here the CDR3 DNA reads TGTGCCAGCAGCGTCACTAGCGGGGGCTACTACAATGAGCAGTTCTTC.

The V and J genes are TRBV7-2 and TRBJ1-1, with a weak D call TRBD1 (5 bases). The CDR3 consists of 16 residues. Germline CDR1 and CDR2: SGHTA and FQGNSA. V lost 6 bases to trimming and J lost 0 bases, with 17 bases between them. CDR3 nucleotides: TGTGCCAGCAGTTACCAATCGGGGACTTTGAACACTGAAGCTTTCTTT. It codes for CASSYQSGTLNTEAFF.

The chain carries TRBV19 and TRBJ2-5; a weak D match, TRBD2 (6 bases). The CDR3 runs 14 residues. V dropped 4 bases and J dropped 1 base, with 10 bases sitting between them. Germline V gene lookup returns CDR1 LNHDA and CDR2 SQIVND (reference sequence). The CDR3 DNA is TGTGCCAGTAGTAGGCGGGGTACCCAAGAGACCCAGTACTTC. Translating gives CASSRRGTQETQYF.

The chain is built from TRBV11-3 and TRBJ1-5; TRBD1 aligns across 9 bases. Unmatched junction bases numbered 8, after V lost 5 bases and J lost 0 bases. The CDR3 covers 17 residues. CDR1 is SGHNT and CDR2 is YENEEA in the germline V gene. The CDR3 sequence: CASSAGTGIHSNQPQHF. CDR3 sequence (DNA): TGTGCCAGCAGCGCCGGGACAGGGATCCATAGCAATCAGCCCCAGCATTTT.

The chain has TRBV5-1 and TRBJ2-5, with 10 bases aligning to TRBD2. V dropped 0 bases and J dropped 4; count of bases not matched to a gene: 9. Germline CDR1 SGHRS, CDR2 YFSETQ. This CDR3 has 17 amino acids. In DNA form, the CDR3 reads TGCGCCAGCAGCTTGGAAAAGCGGGGGGGCCTTAGAGAGACCCAGTACTTC. It specifies CASSLEKRGGLRETQYF.

The CDR3 bases are TGCGCCAGCAGGGCGGGGGGGCCTCAGGGAGCGCAGTATTTT. Protein: CASRAGGPQGAQYF. The chain couples TRBV10-2 to TRBJ2-3, with 9 bases matching TRBD2. The V and J ends lost 6 bases and 10 bases, in that order; junction bases with no gene match: 11. This CDR3 has 14 residues. Germline V gene sequence: CDR1 WSHSY, CDR2 SAAADI.